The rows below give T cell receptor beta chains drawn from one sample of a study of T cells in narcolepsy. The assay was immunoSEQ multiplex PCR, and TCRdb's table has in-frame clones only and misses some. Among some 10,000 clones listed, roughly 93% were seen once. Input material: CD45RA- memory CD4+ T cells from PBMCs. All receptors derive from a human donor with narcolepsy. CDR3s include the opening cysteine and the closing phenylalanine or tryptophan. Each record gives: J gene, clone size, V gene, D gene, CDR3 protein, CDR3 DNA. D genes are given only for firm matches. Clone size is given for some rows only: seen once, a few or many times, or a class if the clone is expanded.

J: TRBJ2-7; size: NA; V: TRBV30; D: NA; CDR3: CAWRWGPSTYEQYF; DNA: TGTGCCTGGAGATGGGGTCCCAGTACCTACGAGCAGTACTTC
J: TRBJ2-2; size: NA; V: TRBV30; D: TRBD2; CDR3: CAWSSGAGDTGELFF; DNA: TGTGCCTGGAGTTCTGGAGCGGGAGACACCGGGGAGCTGTTTTTT
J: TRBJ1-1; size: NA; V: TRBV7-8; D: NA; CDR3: CASSQRGGTGGAFF; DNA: TGTGCCAGCAGCCAGAGGGGGGGGACCGGCGGAGCTTTCTTT
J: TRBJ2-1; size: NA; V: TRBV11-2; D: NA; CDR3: CASSLVGDSGQFF; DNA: TGTGCCAGCAGCTTAGTTGGGGATTCGGGGCAGTTCTTC
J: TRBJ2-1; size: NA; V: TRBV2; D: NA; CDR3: CASSDPGTYNEQFF; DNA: TGTGCCAGCAGTGACCCCGGGACTTACAATGAGCAGTTCTTC
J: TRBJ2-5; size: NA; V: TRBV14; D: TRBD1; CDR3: CASSQVPGGWYETQYF; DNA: TGTGCCAGCAGCCAAGTGCCAGGGGGCTGGTATGAGACCCAGTACTTC
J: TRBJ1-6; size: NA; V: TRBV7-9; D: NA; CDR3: CASSSGSPNSPLHF; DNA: TGTGCCAGCAGCTCCGGCAGTCCGAATTCACCCCTCCACTTT
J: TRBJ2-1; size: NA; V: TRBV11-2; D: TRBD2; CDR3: CASSLAGGTNEQFF; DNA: TGTGCCAGCAGCCTAGCGGGGGGGACCAATGAGCAGTTCTTC
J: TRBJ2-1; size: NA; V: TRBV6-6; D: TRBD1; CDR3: CASSKGQVGNEQFF; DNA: TGTGCCAGCAGTAAGGGACAGGTTGGCAATGAGCAGTTCTTC
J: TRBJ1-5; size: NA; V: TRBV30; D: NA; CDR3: CAWSKGNSNQPQHF; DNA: TGTGCCTGGAGTAAGGGAAATAGCAATCAGCCCCAGCATTTT
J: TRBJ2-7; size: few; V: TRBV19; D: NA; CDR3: CASSMRASSYEQYF; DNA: TGTGCCAGTAGTATGCGGGCATCGTCCTACGAGCAGTACTTC
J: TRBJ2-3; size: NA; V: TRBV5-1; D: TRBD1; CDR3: CASSFQGASTDTQYF; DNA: TGCGCCAGCAGCTTTCAGGGGGCAAGCACAGATACGCAGTATTTT
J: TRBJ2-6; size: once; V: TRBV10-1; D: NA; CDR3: CASSEGSGANVLTF; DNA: TGCGCCAGCAGTGAGGGGTCTGGGGCCAACGTCCTGACTTTC
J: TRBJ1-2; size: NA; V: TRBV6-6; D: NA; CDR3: CASSQSGNQAYGYTF; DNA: TGTGCCAGCAGCCAGAGCGGAAACCAGGCCTATGGCTACACCTTC
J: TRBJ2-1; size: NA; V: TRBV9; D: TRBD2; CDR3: CASSVGGGLLQEQFF; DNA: TGTGCCAGCAGCGTAGGTGGGGGACTACTTCAGGAGCAGTTCTTC
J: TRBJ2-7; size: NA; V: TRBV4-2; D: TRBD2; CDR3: CASSRGGAGGGEQYF; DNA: TGTGCCAGCAGCCGGGGGGGAGCGGGAGGAGGGGAGCAGTACTTC
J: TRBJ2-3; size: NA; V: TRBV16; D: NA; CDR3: CASSQQGRNTQYF; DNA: TGTGCCAGCAGCCAACAGGGAAGGAATACGCAGTATTTT
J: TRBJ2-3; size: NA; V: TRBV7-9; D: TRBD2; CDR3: CASSPTASGGGDTQYF; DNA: TGTGCCAGCAGCCCAACCGCGAGCGGGGGGGGAGATACGCAGTATTTT